This paragraph covers one TCR beta chain sequence. Its antigen is unidentified. The sample originates from a study of T cell responses to AZD1222 COVID-19 vaccine. Study-wide points: CD4 TCRs linked to vaccination spanned spike, dominating at 160-218 and 743-854. There were repertoire samples only from the period after the peak T cell response. Per reports, nearly half of all spike-specific TCRs target regions that are unmutated in variants.

The protocol was immunoSEQ multiplex PCR, while the TCRdb copy is restricted to in-frame clones and leaves out a portion. The sample has around 150,000 clones, approximately 91% seen once. Samples with a second dose at about 4 or about 12 weeks were pooled together. V lost 5 bases and J lost 7; bases outside the gene matches: 8. Germline V CDR1 and CDR2: SQVTM, ANQGSEA. The CDR3 consists of 13 residues. This receptor was obtained from an adult who received the AZD1222 COVID-19 vaccine. The rearrangement uses TRBV29-1 and TRBJ1-5; 7 bases match TRBD1. Specimen: peripheral blood, collected 28 days after the second AZD1222 dose. The CDR3 spells CSVLTGAGQPQHF. The CDR3 bases are TGCAGCGTTCTTACAGGGGCGGGGCAGCCCCAGCATTTT.